A selection of T cell receptor beta chains follows, all from one sample in a study of blood T cell repertoires in COVID-19. Sequenced by immunoSEQ multiplex PCR; TCRdb stores in-frame clones only, minus some. The sample includes roughly 75,000 clones, about 80% seen only once; the top ten take approximately 28%. Sequences were obtained from peripheral blood. The source of these receptors is a man between 65 and 85 years old with acute or convalescent COVID-19. Both conserved end residues are part of each CDR3. A D gene is named only where the DNA matches it firmly. Clone size is given for some rows only: seen once, a few or many times, or a class if the clone is expanded.

TRBV12-3/TRBV12-4	TRBD2	TRBJ2-7	-	CASSLVGGGEQYF	TGTGCCAGCAGTTTGGTGGGGGGAGGGGAGCAGTACTTC
TRBV5-4	-	TRBJ2-3	-	CASLTRGLQVTDTQYF	TGTGCCAGCCTAACCAGAGGGTTGCAGGTTACGGATACGCAGTATTTT
TRBV27	-	TRBJ1-5	-	CASSLAGLQPQHF	TGTGCCAGCAGTCTGGCGGGCTTACAGCCCCAGCATTTT
TRBV6-5	-	TRBJ1-1	-	CASTTPRGTEAFF	TGTGCCAGCACTACCCCCAGGGGCACTGAAGCTTTCTTT
TRBV19	TRBD2	TRBJ2-2	-	CASSIRGGRTNTGELFF	TGTGCCAGTAGTATCCGGGGAGGGAGGACGAACACCGGGGAGCTGTTTTTT
TRBV7-2	TRBD1	TRBJ1-1	-	CASSWTGQNTEAFF	TGTGCCAGCAGTTGGACAGGTCAGAACACTGAAGCTTTCTTT
TRBV6-2/TRBV6-3	-	TRBJ2-5	-	CASSYWQGETQYF	TGTGCCAGCAGTTACTGGCAGGGCGAGACCCAGTACTTC
TRBV2	TRBD2	TRBJ2-7	-	CASSVGTSFSEQYF	TGTGCCAGCAGTGTCGGGACTAGCTTTAGCGAGCAGTACTTC
TRBV9	TRBD2	TRBJ2-3	-	CASSVQNTTRTSGNFNEAQYF	TGTGCCAGCAGCGTCCAAAATACGACCCGGACTAGCGGGAACTTCAACGAGGCGCAGTATTTT
TRBV19	TRBD1	TRBJ1-1	many	CASSLQGLNTEAFF	TGTGCCAGTAGCCTACAGGGGCTGAACACTGAAGCTTTCTTT
TRBV5-1	TRBD2	TRBJ2-7	-	CASSLFRTSGSSYEQYF	TGCGCCAGCAGCTTGTTTCGGACTAGCGGGAGCTCCTACGAGCAGTACTTC
TRBV19	TRBD2	TRBJ2-3	once	CASSVIAGGQDTQYF	TGTGCCAGTAGTGTAATAGCGGGAGGGCAAGATACGCAGTATTTT
TRBV30	TRBD1	TRBJ2-3	few	CAWSPRGRDTQYF	TGTGCCTGGAGTCCCAGGGGGAGAGATACGCAGTATTTT
TRBV30	-	TRBJ1-6	once	CAYRGFSDNSPLHF	TGTGCCTACCGAGGATTCTCCGATAATTCACCCCTCCACTTT
TRBV7-2	TRBD2	TRBJ2-7	-	CASSPQREVVEQYF	TGTGCCAGCAGCCCTCAGCGGGAGGTCGTTGAGCAGTACTTC
TRBV28	-	TRBJ1-2	-	CASSYRANLANYGYTF	TGTGCCAGCAGCTACAGGGCCAACTTAGCTAACTATGGCTACACCTTC
TRBV19	TRBD1	TRBJ1-5	-	CASSIDPTGVGNQPQHF	TGTGCCAGTAGTATAGACCCGACAGGGGTGGGCAATCAGCCCCAGCATTTT
TRBV25-1	-	TRBJ2-7	-	CASQTSVFPYEQYF	TGTGCCAGTCAGACTAGTGTCTTCCCATACGAGCAGTACTTC
TRBV5-4	-	TRBJ2-2	-	CASSPTGTPTGELFF	TGTGCCAGCAGCCCTACCGGGACACCCACCGGGGAGCTGTTTTTT
TRBV2	-	TRBJ1-4	-	CASSEGQVRAEEKLFF	TGTGCCAGCAGTGAAGGACAGGTTAGGGCGGAAGAAAAACTGTTTTTT
TRBV19	TRBD1	TRBJ2-7	-	CASTGQGYEQYF	TGTGCCAGTACGGGACAGGGCTACGAGCAGTACTTC
TRBV10-3	TRBD2	TRBJ2-7	-	CAISESNSGSSYEQYF	TGTGCCATCAGTGAGTCTAATAGCGGGAGCTCCTACGAGCAGTACTTC
TRBV4-2	TRBD2	TRBJ2-1	-	CASSHGRASYNEQFF	TGTGCCAGCAGCCACGGGAGGGCCTCCTACAATGAGCAGTTCTTC
TRBV7-9	-	TRBJ2-1	-	CASSLTAVSEQFF	TGTGCCAGCAGCCTGACAGCCGTAAGTGAGCAGTTCTTC
TRBV7-3	TRBD2	TRBJ2-2	-	CASSLTTSGRAGGTGELFF	TGTGCCAGCAGCTTAACGACTAGCGGGAGGGCCGGAGGCACCGGGGAGCTGTTTTTT
TRBV7-2	-	TRBJ1-4	-	CASSRSTNEKLFF	TGTGCCAGCAGCCGTTCTACTAATGAAAAACTGTTTTTT
TRBV7-3	TRBD1	TRBJ1-2	-	CASSLQGNYGYTF	TGTGCCAGCAGCCTACAGGGGAACTATGGCTACACCTTC
TRBV27	TRBD2	TRBJ2-3	-	CASSLGLAGLFSTDTQYF	TGTGCCAGCAGCCTGGGACTAGCGGGACTATTTAGCACAGATACGCAGTATTTT
TRBV6-6	TRBD1	TRBJ1-1	once	CASSSTGRNTEAFF	TGTGCCAGCAGTTCGACAGGGAGGAACACTGAAGCTTTCTTT
TRBV19	TRBD1	TRBJ1-5	-	CASKGALSSNQPQHF	TGTGCCAGCAAGGGGGCCCTATCTAGCAATCAGCCCCAGCATTTT
TRBV19	-	TRBJ1-2	-	CASSISPEPFYGYTF	TGTGCCAGTAGTATATCACCAGAACCGTTCTATGGCTACACCTTC
TRBV5-4	-	TRBJ2-7	-	CASSLGPLSYEQYF	TGTGCCAGCAGCTTGGGGCCGCTCTCCTACGAGCAGTACTTC
TRBV3-1/TRBV3-2	-	TRBJ2-2	-	CASSHSGELFF	TGTGCCAGCAGCCACTCCGGGGAGCTGTTTTTT
TRBV6-5	-	TRBJ1-1	-	CASSKGDAEAFF	TGTGCCAGCAGTAAGGGGGACGCTGAAGCTTTCTTT
TRBV11-2	-	TRBJ2-1	-	CASSKQRYSYNEQFF	TGTGCCAGCAGTAAGCAGCGGTACTCCTACAATGAGCAGTTCTTC
TRBV5-3	-	TRBJ2-7	-	CARNLMARALYEQYF	TGTGCCAGAAACCTTATGGCGAGGGCCCTATACGAGCAGTACTTC
TRBV12-3/TRBV12-4	TRBD1	TRBJ1-3	-	CASTPGGGNTIYF	TGTGCCAGCACCCCAGGGGGTGGAAACACCATATATTTT
TRBV7-9	-	TRBJ1-4	-	CASSLAAGINEKLFF	TGTGCCAGCAGCTTAGCGGCGGGGATTAATGAAAAACTGTTTTTT
TRBV5-4	-	TRBJ2-1	-	CASSLDRDEQFF	TGTGCCAGCAGCCTGGACCGAGATGAGCAGTTCTTC
TRBV9	TRBD1	TRBJ1-1	once	CASSPDRENTEAFF	TGTGCCAGCAGTCCGGACAGGGAGAACACTGAAGCTTTCTTT
TRBV5-4	-	TRBJ2-2	-	CASSLLGFGGELFF	TGTGCCAGCAGCTTGCTTGGCTTTGGCGGGGAGCTGTTTTTT
TRBV2	TRBD1	TRBJ1-1	once	CASSEAPGTGLTEAFF	TGTGCCAGCAGTGAAGCCCCCGGGACAGGGTTAACTGAAGCTTTCTTT
TRBV3-1/TRBV3-2	TRBD1	TRBJ1-4	-	CASSQEGQGGKLFF	TGTGCCAGCAGCCAAGAGGGGCAGGGGGGCAAACTGTTTTTT
TRBV4-1	-	TRBJ2-7	few	CASSQDRRQDTYEQYF	TGCGCCAGCAGCCAAGATCGGCGGCAGGACACCTACGAGCAGTACTTC
TRBV5-8	TRBD2	TRBJ2-1	-	CATWGGSSYNEQFF	TGTGCCACCTGGGGCGGGAGTTCCTACAATGAGCAGTTCTTC
TRBV15	-	TRBJ1-1	-	CATSRETGNTEAFF	TGTGCCACCAGCAGAGAGACAGGGAACACTGAAGCTTTCTTT
TRBV10-1	-	TRBJ1-2	-	CASSELEGYYGYTF	TGCGCCAGCAGTGAGCTGGAGGGATACTATGGCTACACCTTC
TRBV9	TRBD1	TRBJ1-1	-	CASSAGQGTTEAFF	TGTGCCAGCAGCGCGGGACAGGGAACGACTGAAGCTTTCTTT
TRBV2	TRBD1	TRBJ2-6	-	CASSELWTGIYSGANVLTF	TGTGCCAGCAGTGAACTTTGGACAGGGATTTACTCTGGGGCCAACGTCCTGACTTTC
TRBV10-3	TRBD1	TRBJ2-5	-	CAISDWGTGQETQYF	TGTGCCATCAGTGATTGGGGGACAGGGCAGGAGACCCAGTACTTC
TRBV14	-	TRBJ2-5	-	CASSQGAGMETQYF	TGTGCCAGCAGCCAAGGCGCGGGGATGGAGACCCAGTACTTC